Shown below are 9 T cell receptor beta chains from a single sample sequenced in a study of blood T cell repertoires in COVID-19. Produced via immunoSEQ multiplex PCR; TCRdb's table is partial and in-frame only. The repertoire holds 130,000 to 150,000 clones, 85% to 90% seen once, with roughly 13% in the top ten. Sample: peripheral blood. These receptors were collected from a man aged 18 to 30 with COVID-19, enrolled during active disease.

V is TRBV5-4 and J is TRBJ2-2; no clear D. From germline, CDR1 is SGHNT and CDR2 YYREEE (reference sequence). The CDR3 contains 13 residues. Trimming pared 7 bases from V and 3 bases from J, leaving 10 bases between. CDR3 in DNA: TGTGCCAGCTCCGAGTCGGACACCGGGGAGCTGTTTTTT. Amino acids: CASSESDTGELFF.

This sequence joins TRBV3-1 (or the pseudogene TRBV3-2) and TRBJ2-7; TRBD2 matches 14 bases. Per germline, CDR1 LGHDT and CDR2 YNNKEL (reference sequence). V shed 4 bases and J 7 bases; nucleotides not matched to a gene: 3. This CDR3 contains 14 residues. The CDR3 coding sequence is TGTGCCAGCAGCCCCGGGACTAGCGGGAGTGAGCAGTACTTC. As protein: CASSPGTSGSEQYF.

This clone was found once. The rearrangement links TRBV6-5 to TRBJ2-1, with 8 bases lining up with TRBD1. Germline V gene data show CDR1 as MNHEY and CDR2 as SVGAGI. J lost 6 bases, V lost 7 bases, and 8 bases had no gene match. The CDR3 spans 14 residues. The CDR3 DNA is TGTGCCAGCAACGAGAACAGGGGGGTCAATGAGCAGTTCTTC. Translated: CASNENRGVNEQFF.

This chain uses TRBV4-2 with TRBJ2-3; tentatively, D is TRBD1 (6 bases). V gave up 0 bases and J gave up 2 bases, with 15 bases separating them. The CDR3 spans 17 residues. Germline V gene sequence: CDR1 LGHNA, CDR2 YNFKEQ. The CDR3 nucleotides read TGTGCCAGCAGCCAAGATCATGGGGACACCAACACAGATACGCAGTATTTT. It specifies CASSQDHGDTNTDTQYF.

The chain recombines TRBV18 with TRBJ1-2; 8 bases fit TRBD1. Trimming removed 2 bases from V and 8 bases from J; junction bases left unmatched: 7. The germline CDR1 and CDR2 sequences are KGHSH and LQKENI. The CDR3 spans 14 residues. CDR3 DNA sequence: TGTGCCAGCTCACCAGCGCAGGGGGCGCGGGGCTACACCTTC. Encoded protein: CASSPAQGARGYTF. Full variable domain (remainder filled in from reference TRBV18 and TRBJ1-2): NAGVMQNPRHLVRRRGQEARLRCSPMKGHSHVYWYRQLPEEGLKFMVYLQKENIIDESGMPKERFSAEFPKEGPSILRIQQVVRGDSAAYFCASSPAQGARGYTFGSGTRLTVV.

V and J are TRBV11-3 and TRBJ2-2, with D maybe TRBD2 (5 bases). The CDR3 sequence is 15 residues long. The V and J ends lost 3 bases and 0 bases respectively, with 8 bases between them. Looked up from germline, CDR1 is SGHNT and CDR2 is YENEEA. The CDR3 nucleotides read TGTGCCAGCAGCTTCGGAGCGGCGAACACCGGGGAGCTGTTTTTT. Amino acid sequence: CASSFGAANTGELFF.

In its sample, this clone was seen once. The chain uses TRBV28 and TRBJ2-1, with 11 nucleotides matching TRBD2. This CDR3 comprises 19 residues. With 7 bases clipped from V and 0 bases from J, the junction kept 14 bases outside the gene matches. Germline V gene sequence: CDR1 MDHEN, CDR2 SYDVKM. CDR3 loop: CASKSILSGRAASYNEQFF. In DNA, the CDR3 is TGTGCCAGCAAATCGATCCTTAGCGGGAGGGCGGCCTCCTACAATGAGCAGTTCTTC.

This clone was recorded once. The chain couples TRBV2 to TRBJ1-3; D possibly corresponds to TRBD1 (6 bases). Germline CDR1 reads SNHLY; CDR2 reads FYNNEI. V was shortened by 7 bases and J by 0 bases, with 10 bases between the two germline ends. The CDR3 spans 14 residues. The chain's CDR3 is CASTRTDSGNTIYF. In DNA form, the CDR3 reads TGTGCCAGCACCAGGACAGACTCTGGAAACACCATATATTTT.

The gene calls are TRBV7-3 and TRBJ2-7; the match to TRBD2 covers 11 bases. Germline trimming cut 6 bases from V and 6 bases from J; bases unmatched to any gene: 4. Per the germline V gene, CDR1 is SGHTA and CDR2 is FQGTGA. The CDR3 runs 13 residues. CDR3 in amino acids: CASSPGTSGEQYF. The CDR3 DNA is TGTGCCAGCAGTCCCGGGACTAGCGGCGAGCAGTACTTC.